This T cell receptor beta chain is drawn from a study of vaccination and CD4 T cells after COVID-19. As for treatment: roughly 11-day PBMC culture with coronavirus spike peptide pools or control peptides (ViraFEST assay). Pre-COVID-19 pandemic sampling (2011-2018) yielded the unexposed donor's CD4+ T cells. Sequence data for DNA of cultured CD4+ T cells were generated by the Oncomine TCR Beta short-read assay. Someone extracted genomic DNA from cultured CD4+ T cells. TCRdb ran MiXCR on the PCR reads and lists one entry per CDR3 protein. The table lists 9,500 to 10,000 distinct CDR3 sequences, 30% to 40% of them singletons. With regard to this clonotype: Its specificity is unknown.

The sequence was obtained from a human donor in good health. Material: CD4+ T cells from blood, cultured in vitro.

The CDR3 spells CATGTPEGIGYTF. The DNA of the CDR3 is TGCGCCACTGGGACACCCGAAGGGATTGGCTACACCTTC. This chain connects TRBV5-1 to TRBJ1-2, with D possibly being TRBD1 (6 bases). Trimming took off 9 bases at V and 7 bases at J, with 19 bases between the two ends. The CDR3 is 13 residues long. Per germline, CDR1 SGHRS and CDR2 YFSETQ.